This T cell receptor (beta chain) was identified in a study of cytomegalovirus exposure and HLA in healthy donors. Overall study findings and caveats: The study reported that TCR beta sequences accurately predicted HLA-A and HLA-B alleles in most subjects. Further analysis, carried out later, found HLA-associated TCR beta chains more clonally expanded than equally common other chains.

The CDR3 has 11 amino acids. Trimming pared 4 bases from V and 4 bases from J, leaving 5 bases between. CDR1 is GTSNPN and CDR2 is SVGIG in the germline V gene (reference sequence). A remark on this clone: Its target is unknown.

PCR was performed using 60 Vbeta and 13 Jbeta primers. The protocol was immunoSEQ multiplex PCR, while the TCRdb copy is restricted to in-frame clones and leaves out a portion. The table gives about 190,000 clones; the top ten clones make up 6.5% of it. The receptor comes from a man aged 25 to 40 in good health and CMV-seronegative. This chain links TRBV30 with TRBJ1-3; D gene uncertain. What was sequenced was PBMCs. This CDR3 is CAWTQGNTIYF. In nucleotides, the CDR3 is TGTGCCTGGACACAGGGAAACACCATATATTTT.